This T cell receptor (beta chain) was recovered during a study of tumor-infiltrating lymphocytes in primary liver carcinoma. This clonotype was recorded only once. Production of TCR beta cDNA used about 500 ng total RNA together with a constant-region primer. Generation of the TCR beta libraries relied on three nested multiplex PCR rounds using slightly modified ARM-PCR. TCRdb itself ran the multiplex PCR reads through MiXCR, one entry per CDR3 protein. The sample yields 100,000 or so distinct CDR3 sequences, roughly 80% seen once. Unsorted bulk tissue (roughly 17-33 mg) underwent RNA and DNA co-extraction. This TCR derives from a man in his forties with primary liver carcinoma and hepatitis B virus infection. The sequenced sample consisted of liver tumor tissue from sampling region 3. Subset: tumor region T3, left-lateral pole.

The CDR3 loop is CASSPQGFGYEQFF. The CDR3 DNA sequence: TGTGCCAGCAGTCCACAGGGTTTCGGGTACGAGCAGTTCTTC. This chain connects TRBV12-3 or TRBV12-4 to TRBJ2-7; TRBD1 is a possible D gene (6 bases). The J call could be wrong; TRBJ2-1 is a better fit for the DNA end. There are 14 residues in the CDR3.